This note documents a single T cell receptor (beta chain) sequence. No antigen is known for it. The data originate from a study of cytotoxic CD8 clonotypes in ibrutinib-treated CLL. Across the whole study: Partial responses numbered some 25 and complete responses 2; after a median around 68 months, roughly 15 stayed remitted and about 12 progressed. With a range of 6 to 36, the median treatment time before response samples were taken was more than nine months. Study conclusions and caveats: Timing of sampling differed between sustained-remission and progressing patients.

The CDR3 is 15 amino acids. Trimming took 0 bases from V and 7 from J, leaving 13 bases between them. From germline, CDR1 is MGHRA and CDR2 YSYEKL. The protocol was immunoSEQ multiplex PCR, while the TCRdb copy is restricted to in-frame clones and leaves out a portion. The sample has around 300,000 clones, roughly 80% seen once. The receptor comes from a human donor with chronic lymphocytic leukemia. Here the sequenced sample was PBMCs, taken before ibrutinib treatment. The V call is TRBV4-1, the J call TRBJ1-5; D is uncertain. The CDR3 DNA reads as TGCGCCAGCAGCCAAGAGAGGTCGGTTCGGCAGCCCCAGCATTTT. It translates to CASSQERSVRQPQHF.